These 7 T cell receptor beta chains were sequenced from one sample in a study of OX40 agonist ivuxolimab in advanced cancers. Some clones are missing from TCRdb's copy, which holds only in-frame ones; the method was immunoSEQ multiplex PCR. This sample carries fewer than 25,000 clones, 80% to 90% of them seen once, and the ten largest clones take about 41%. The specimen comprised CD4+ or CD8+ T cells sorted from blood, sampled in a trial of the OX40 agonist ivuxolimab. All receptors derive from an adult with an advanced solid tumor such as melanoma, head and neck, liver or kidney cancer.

The CDR3 bases are TGTGCCAGCAGTTACTCCCCCTCGGCAGATACGCAGTATTTT. It encodes CASSYSPSADTQYF. This sequence joins TRBV6-5 and TRBJ2-3; D gene ambiguous. The CDR3 length is 14 residues. Trimming removed 0 bases from V and 4 bases from J, with 8 bases in between. The germline gives CDR1 MNHEY, CDR2 SVGAGI.

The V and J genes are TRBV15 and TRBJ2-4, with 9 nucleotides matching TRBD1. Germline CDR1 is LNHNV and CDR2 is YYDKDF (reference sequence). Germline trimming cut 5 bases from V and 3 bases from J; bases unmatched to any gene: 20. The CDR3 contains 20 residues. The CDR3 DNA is TGTGCCACCAGCCCCTACGGTCCCGGGACAGGGCGGATGGACAAAAACATTCAGTACTTC. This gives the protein CATSPYGPGTGRMDKNIQYF.

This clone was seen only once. The CDR3 loop is CASSGRDRAGYGYTF. As DNA, the CDR3 is TGTGCCAGCAGTGGGCGGGACAGGGCAGGCTATGGCTACACCTTC. The rearrangement links TRBV6-1 to TRBJ1-2; 9 bases line up with TRBD1. This CDR3 is built from 15 residues. From germline, CDR1 is MNHNS and CDR2 SASEGT. With 4 bases clipped from V and 4 bases from J, the junction kept 7 bases outside the gene matches.

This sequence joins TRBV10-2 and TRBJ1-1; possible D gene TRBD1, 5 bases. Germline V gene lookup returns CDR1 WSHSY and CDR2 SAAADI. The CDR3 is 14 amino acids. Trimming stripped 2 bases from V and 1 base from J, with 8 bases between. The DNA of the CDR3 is TGCGCCAGCAGTGAGACGGGACCGAACACTGAAGCTTTCTTT. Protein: CASSETGPNTEAFF.

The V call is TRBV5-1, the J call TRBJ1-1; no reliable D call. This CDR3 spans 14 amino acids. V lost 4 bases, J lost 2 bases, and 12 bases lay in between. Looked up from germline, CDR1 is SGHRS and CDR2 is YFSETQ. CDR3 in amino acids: CASSGDTTNTEAFF. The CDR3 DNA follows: TGCGCCAGCAGCGGCGACACGACAAACACTGAAGCTTTCTTT.

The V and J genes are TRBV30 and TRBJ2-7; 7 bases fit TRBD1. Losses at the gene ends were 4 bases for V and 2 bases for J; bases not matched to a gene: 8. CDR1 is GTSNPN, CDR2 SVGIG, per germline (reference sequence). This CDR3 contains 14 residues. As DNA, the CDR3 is TGTGCCTGGACCCGGGACAGCCTTACCTACGAGCAGTACTTC. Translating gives CAWTRDSLTYEQYF.

CDR3: CASSLNLPPTGELFF. The CDR3 nucleotides are TGTGCCAGCAGCTTGAACCTACCACCCACCGGGGAGCTGTTTTTT. The chain links TRBV7-6 to TRBJ2-2, with unresolved D. Trimming stripped 3 bases from V and 4 bases from J, with 12 bases between. Germline values: CDR1 SGHVS, CDR2 FNYEAQ. CDR3 size: 15 residues.